These 15 T cell receptor gamma chains share one sample of origin, sequenced in a study of γδ T cells in repeated Plasmodium falciparum infection. Bulk repertoires came from Vgamma9/Vdelta2+ or Vdelta2-negative gammadelta T cells flow-sorted from PBMC. TCRdb processed the multiplex PCR reads again with the CATT caller. The data hold some 32,000 gamma-chain clones, with 1.4% to 1.5% observed a single time. Specimen: gamma-delta T cells from blood. All receptors derive from a pool of human donors (malaria-infected and uninfected, not separated).

This clone was counted between two and nine times. The protein TCRdb gives is from a much larger clone and does not agree with this DNA's translation at residue 12, likely a read error; the protein shown here comes from the DNA. A V gene of TRGV9 was called, but no J gene was assigned. The CDR3 sequence is 14 residues long. Germline V gene sequence: CDR1 GITISATS, CDR2 ISYDGTV (reference sequence). This CDR3 reads CALWEAHRYYKRLF. The CDR3 coding sequence is TGTGCCTTGTGGGAGGCGCACCGTTATTATAAGAGACTCTTT.

This clone was seen repeatedly, ten times or more. The chain recombines TRGV9 with TRGJP1. The J gene is absent in TCRdb and was assigned here via DNA matching to germline. Germline-derived CDR1 and CDR2 are GITISATS and ISYDGTV (reference sequence). CDR3 length: 14 residues. V was pared by 2 bases and J by 4 bases, with 4 bases of the junction left unmatched. CDR3 residues: CALWEGGTGWFKIF. CDR3 sequence (DNA): TGTGCCTTGTGGGAGGGCGGCACTGGTTGGTTCAAGATATTT.

This clone was counted ten times or more. This likely traces to a read error, being one base from a far larger clone. Other DNA sequences of this sample code for an identical CDR3. The rearrangement links TRGV3 to TRGJP1. The germline gives CDR1 VTNTFY, CDR2 YDVSTARD (reference sequence). This CDR3 has 15 amino acids. CDR3 sequence reads: CATWDRPTTGWFKIF. The CDR3 DNA reads TGCGCCACCTGGGACAGGCCGACCACTGGTTGGTTCAAGATATTT.

This clone was detected a few times. The amino acid sequence in TCRdb belongs to a much larger clone and departs from this DNA's translation at residue 3, likely a sequencing read error; the sequence shown is translated from the DNA. V usage is TRGV3 and J usage is TRGJ1 or TRGJ2. The germline gives CDR1 VTNTFY, CDR2 YDVSTARD (reference sequence). CDR3 size: 13 residues. In DNA form, the CDR3 reads TGTGCCCCCTGGGACGAAAATTATTATAAGAAACTCTTT. Protein: CAPWDENYYKKLF.

The table lists this clone with many counts. The V call is TRGV2, the J call TRGJ1 or TRGJ2. TCRdb gives no J gene; it was assigned here by matching the DNA to germline. The trim removed 4 bases at V and 9 bases at J, leaving 3 bases unmatched. The CDR3 has 10 amino acids. Looked up from germline, CDR1 is EGSNGY and CDR2 is YDSYNSKV. Here the CDR3 DNA reads TGTGCCACCTGGGAAATTAAGAAACTCTTT. Its protein is CATWEIKKLF.

This clone was counted ten times or more. The protein held in TCRdb is that of a much larger clone and does not match this DNA's translation at residue 11, likely because of a read error; the protein shown is translated from the DNA. The chain recombines TRGV9 with TRGJP. TCRdb does not report a J gene; here it was assigned by matching the DNA to germline references. This CDR3 is 15 amino acids long. CDR1 is GITISATS and CDR2 is ISYDGTV in the germline V gene (reference sequence). CDR3 sequence (DNA): TGTGCCTTGTGGGAGCCGGAGTTGGGCAAAGAAATCAAGGTATTT. Translation: CALWEPELGKEIKVF.

This clone has more than one count but fewer than ten. TCRdb pairs this DNA with a much larger clone's protein that differs at residue 5, likely a read error; the protein shown was translated from the DNA. The chain recombines TRGV9 with TRGJ1 or TRGJ2. As TCRdb names no J gene, one was assigned here on the basis of a DNA match to germline. The CDR3 sequence is 14 residues long. Germline CDR1 and CDR2: GITISATS and ISYDGTV (reference sequence). V lost 5 bases to trimming and J lost 3 bases; unmatched junction nucleotides: 10. The DNA for the CDR3 is TGTGCCTTGTGGGTGGCAAACCCTTATTATAAGAAACTCTTT. Translating gives CALWVANPYYKKLF.

This clone has a count of ten or more. The TCRdb protein, from a much larger clone, departs from this DNA's translation at residue 3, likely by read error; the protein shown derives from the DNA. The chain employs TRGV9 and TRGJP2. In the absence of a J gene in TCRdb, the DNA was matched to germline to assign it here. Germline V gene data show CDR1 as GITISATS and CDR2 as ISYDGTV (reference sequence). This CDR3 has 16 amino acids. The CDR3, as DNA: TGTGCCTCGTGGGAGGTGGGTTGGAGTAGTGATTGGATCAAGACGTTT. It specifies CASWEVGWSSDWIKTF.

About this clone: TCRdb's protein, taken from a much larger clone, differs from this DNA's translation at residue 3, likely owing to a read error; the protein displayed comes from the DNA. J is TRGJ1 or TRGJ2 and V is TRGV4. Assignment of the J gene here rests on matching the DNA to germline, because TCRdb gives none. CDR3 length: 13 residues. CDR1 is EGSTGY and CDR2 is YDSYTSSV in the germline V gene. The CDR3 region is CAIWVLYYYKKLF. DNA for the CDR3: TGTGCCATCTGGGTACTATATTATTATAAGAAACTCTTT.

Ten or more counts support this clone. Given a far larger clone just one base away, this is likely a sequencing read error. The sample holds other DNA sequences that translate to the same CDR3. The chain employs TRGV9 and TRGJP. In the absence of a J gene in TCRdb, the DNA was matched to germline to assign it here. The CDR3 covers 18 residues. The germline CDR1 and CDR2 sequences are GITISATS and ISYDGTV (reference sequence). The CDR3 nucleotides read TGTGCGTTGTGGGACCAGGGCGCTTTTGGGTTGGGCAAAAAAATCAAGGTATTT. Translating it yields CALWDQGAFGLGKKIKVF.

This clone was recorded many times. This likely stems from a read error, as it lies one base from a far larger clone. At the DNA level, this CDR3 is encoded by other sequences in the same sample as well. The chain is built from TRGV4 and TRGJ1 or TRGJ2. TCRdb records no J gene; here it was assigned by comparing the DNA to germline. This CDR3 spans 13 amino acids. The V gene end was trimmed by 1 base and the J gene end by 10 bases; junction bases not matched to a gene: 10. In germline, CDR1 is EGSTGY, CDR2 YDSYTSSV. The CDR3 loop reads CATWDGPPGKKLF. In nucleotides, the CDR3 is TGTGCCACCTGGGATGGCCCCCCGGGGAAGAAACTCTTT.

This clone was counted ten times or more. A far larger clone is a single base away, which makes a read error likely. The sample has other DNA sequences that encode this CDR3 too. V gene TRGV9 combines with J gene TRGJ1 or TRGJ2. No J gene was available from TCRdb, and it was assigned here by a germline match of the DNA. The length of the CDR3 is 13 residues. Germline V gene lookup returns CDR1 GITISATS and CDR2 ISYDGTV (reference sequence). CDR3 DNA: TGTGCCCTGTGGGACTCGGCTTATTATAAGAAACTCTTT. It is translated as CALWDSAYYKKLF.

This clone was detected ten times or more. The chain has TRGV4 and TRGJ1 or TRGJ2. The V gene end was trimmed by 2 bases and the J gene end by 5 bases; junction bases not matched to a gene: 3. Germline V gene lookup returns CDR1 EGSTGY and CDR2 YDSYTSSV. The CDR3 contains 12 residues. CDR3 in DNA: TGTGCCACCTGGGATGTCGATTATAAGAAACTCTTT. It codes for CATWDVDYKKLF.

At least ten counts were recorded for this clone. This DNA's translation differs at residue 5 from TCRdb's protein, which comes from a much larger clone; a read error is likely, and the protein shown is translated from the DNA. The chain recombines TRGV9 with TRGJP. The J gene, not given by TCRdb, was assigned here from a germline match of the nucleotide sequence. Germline CDR1 and CDR2: GITISATS and ISYDGTV (reference sequence). This CDR3 contains 17 residues. CDR3 amino acids: CALWVVKAKLGKKIKVF. CDR3 sequence (DNA): TGTGCCTTGTGGGTGGTGAAGGCCAAGTTGGGCAAAAAAATCAAGGTATTT.

The sample holds many counts of this clone. The protein recorded in TCRdb matches a much larger clone and deviates from this DNA's translation at residue 3, suggesting a read error; the protein here is obtained by translating the DNA. J is TRGJ1 or TRGJ2 and V is TRGV9. TCRdb carries no J gene annotation; the J gene was assigned here by matching the DNA with germline. Germline CDR1 and CDR2: GITISATS and ISYDGTV (reference sequence). There are 10 residues in the CDR3. The CDR3 sequence is CASWEFEKLF. CDR3 bases: TGTGCCTCGTGGGAGTTCGAGAAACTCTTT.